This record looks at one T cell receptor (beta chain) sequence and its context. The record originates from a study of blood T cell repertoires in COVID-19. Across the whole study: Some COVID-19 samples were acute and others convalescent; all came from the United States, Italy and Spain. From T cells, B-cell-depleted T cells, or PBMCs came the material, which was cDNA or gDNA.

The data were produced by immunoSEQ multiplex PCR, yet TCRdb's version contains in-frame clones alone and is incomplete. Of roughly 250,000 clones in the sample, about 89% were seen once. The sample consisted of peripheral blood. The TCR was taken from a man under 40 with acute or convalescent COVID-19.

CDR3 sequence reads: CASSLVGGATYEQYF. The CDR3 bases are TGTGCCAGCAGCTTGGTTGGGGGGGCCACCTACGAGCAGTACTTC. J is TRBJ2-7 and V is TRBV5-5; the D gene is possibly TRBD2 (7 bases). This CDR3 is 15 amino acids long. Germline V CDR1 and CDR2: SGHKS, YYEKEE (reference sequence). V lost 0 bases and J 2 bases, leaving 12 bases between the germline ends.